The present TCR beta chain was sequenced within a study of shared T cell receptors in the human thymus. Trimming took 0 bases from V and 0 from J, leaving 9 bases between them. The germline gives CDR1 MNHEY, CDR2 SMNVEV (reference sequence). CDR3 size: 16 residues. Data came from immunoSEQ multiplex PCR; TCRdb stores just in-frame clones and leaves some out. Counted here are roughly 710,000 clones, 70% to 90% occurring once; the ten biggest clones make up over 0.008%. Separately, the same data were catalogued under a study of human thymus T cells. According to that study: V and J genes seemed to be used with bias in thymic and blood repertoires.

J is TRBJ1-5 and V is TRBV27; D is undetermined. This sequence originates from a girl in the first two years of life with a congenital heart defect. The sequenced sample consisted of thymocytes. As DNA, the CDR3 is TGTGCCAGCAGTTTATCGTCAGATTATAGCAATCAGCCCCAGCATTTT. It codes for CASSLSSDYSNQPQHF.